The clone carrying this T cell receptor (beta chain) was counted a single time. Antigen unknown. Libraries were prepared by immunoSEQ multiplex PCR; TCRdb keeps only in-frame clonotypes and omits some of them. Of 2.3 million or so clones in the sample, approximately 93% were seen once. CDR1 is SGHDT and CDR2 is YYEEEE in the germline V gene. Between the trimmed V and J ends, which lost 6 bases and 3 bases, there was a span of 16 bases. The CDR3 sequence is 15 residues long. The data were taken from a study of shared clonotypes between healthy human individuals. General study points: Clonotype sharing among the donors was expected to vary with sequencing depth.

This chain joins TRBV5-6 and TRBJ2-1; no firm D call. This clonotype was sampled from a man aged 18 to 29 in good health. Some clones in this sample may be carry-over from other donors' samples. The sequenced sample consisted of naive CD4+ T cells from PBMCs. Subset here: CD45RA+ positively selected. DNA for the CDR3: TGTGCCAGCACCCTCTCCCCGGCCGGCTACAATGAGCAGTTCTTC. It is translated as CASTLSPAGYNEQFF.